The next 27 T cell receptor beta chains were all read from a single sample in a study of blood T cell repertoires in COVID-19. Clones were read by immunoSEQ multiplex PCR, and TCRdb kept only the in-frame ones, dropping some. The table shows hundreds of thousands of clones, with 70% to 90% occurring only once. Material: peripheral blood. These receptors were collected from a man aged 35 to 55 with acute or convalescent COVID-19.

The genes are TRBV11-3 and TRBJ2-5; 9 bases are shared with TRBD1. The trim removed 0 bases at V and 4 bases at J, leaving 6 bases unmatched. Germline V gives CDR1 SGHNT, CDR2 YENEEA. The CDR3 sequence is 16 residues long. CDR3 sequence reads: CASSLDSTGGLETQYF. The CDR3 nucleotides read TGTGCCAGCAGCTTAGATTCGACAGGGGGGTTAGAGACCCAGTACTTC.

This clone has just one count. The chain uses TRBV7-6 and TRBJ1-6; maybe TRBD1 (6 bases). CDR1 SGHVS and CDR2 FNYEAQ come from the germline V gene. V lost 1 base to trimming and J lost 7 bases, with 8 bases between them. The CDR3 length is 14 residues. The CDR3 DNA is TGTGCCAGCAGCTTAGTAACAGGGAATTCACCCCTCCACTTT. This gives the protein CASSLVTGNSPLHF.

This clone was observed a single time. V is TRBV2 and J is TRBJ2-7; a weak D match, TRBD2 (5 bases). The CDR3 sequence is 13 residues long. The germline gives CDR1 SNHLY, CDR2 FYNNEI. V lost 7 bases to trimming and J lost 3 bases, with 13 bases between them. This CDR3 reads CASIQEVIYEQYF. The DNA of the CDR3 is TGTGCCAGCATTCAGGAGGTGATCTACGAGCAGTACTTC.

V gene TRBV27 combines with J gene TRBJ2-2; maybe TRBD1 (6 bases). The V gene's germline CDR1 is MNHEY and CDR2 SMNVEV (reference sequence). The CDR3 has 14 residues. V gave up 2 bases and J gave up 7 bases, with 11 bases separating them. The CDR3 protein is CASSLAGVVGELFF. The CDR3 DNA reads TGTGCCAGCAGTTTAGCAGGGGTGGTCGGGGAGCTGTTTTTT.

The chain has TRBV11-2 and TRBJ2-2; 10 nucleotides align to TRBD2. The ends lost 1 base at V and 1 base at J; junction bases unmatched: 0. In germline, CDR1 is SGHAT, CDR2 FQNNGV. The CDR3 sequence is 16 residues long. The CDR3 is CASSLGLAGNTGELFF. CDR3 nucleotide sequence: TGTGCCAGCAGCTTAGGACTAGCGGGGAACACCGGGGAGCTGTTTTTT.

This clone was observed a few times. The rearrangement links TRBV2 to TRBJ1-6; the match to TRBD1 covers 11 bases. V lost 5 bases to trimming and J lost 9 bases; unmatched junction nucleotides: 3. There are 14 residues in the CDR3. The V gene's germline CDR1 is SNHLY and CDR2 FYNNEI. The CDR3 spells CASSPGQGGSPLHF. The CDR3 coding sequence is TGTGCCAGCAGTCCGGGACAGGGGGGTTCACCCCTCCACTTT.

The chain joins TRBV28 to TRBJ1-5; TRBD1 aligns across 8 bases. CDR3 length: 14 residues. Trimming took 5 bases from V and 2 from J; bases not matched to a gene: 2. Germline-derived CDR1 and CDR2 are MDHEN and SYDVKM. CDR3 bases: TGTGCCAGCAGTGTGACAGGGGGCAATCAGCCCCAGCATTTT. Residues: CASSVTGGNQPQHF. Together with reference TRBV28 and TRBJ1-5, the CDR3 gives the full variable domain: DVKVTQSSRYLVKRTGEKVFLECVQDMDHENMFWYRQDPGLGLRLIYFSYDVKMKEKGDIPEGYSVSREKKERFSLILESASTNQTSMYLCASSVTGGNQPQHFGDGTRLSIL.

The V gene is TRBV9, the J gene TRBJ2-1; possible D gene TRBD2, 5 bases. CDR3 length: 14 residues. Germline V gene lookup returns CDR1 SGDLS and CDR2 YYNGEE. Trimming pared 7 bases from V and 4 bases from J, leaving 15 bases between. CDR3 in amino acids: CASGGGLHYNEQFF. CDR3 coding DNA: TGTGCCAGCGGAGGCGGACTTCATTACAATGAGCAGTTCTTC.

V is TRBV10-2 and J is TRBJ2-7, with 11 bases aligning to TRBD2. CDR1 is WSHSY, CDR2 SAAADI, per germline. The CDR3 spans 15 residues. The V and J ends lost 7 bases and 2 bases, in that order; junction bases with no gene match: 7. The CDR3 nucleotides read TGCGCCAGCAAGGCGGCTAGCGGGGGGACCTACGAGCAGTACTTC. Translating it yields CASKAASGGTYEQYF.

This clone was recorded once. This rearrangement joins TRBV20-1 to TRBJ1-3; 7 nucleotides line up with TRBD1. V lost 3 bases, J lost 2 bases, and 4 bases stayed unmatched. CDR3 length: 14 amino acids. Germline-derived CDR1 and CDR2 are DFQATT and SNEGSKA (reference sequence). CDR3 residues: CSASRGQAGNTIYF. CDR3 nucleotides: TGCAGTGCTAGTAGAGGACAGGCTGGAAACACCATATATTTT.

The chain uses TRBV28 and TRBJ2-5, with 8 bases that match TRBD1. V gave up 11 bases and J gave up 4 bases; unmatched junction bases: 12. Per the germline V gene, CDR1 is MDHEN and CDR2 is SYDVKM. The CDR3 consists of 14 residues. CDR3 nucleotide sequence: TGTGCCCTTAGGGGCAGGGGGCACGGAGAGACCCAGTACTTC. Protein: CALRGRGHGETQYF.

The V gene is TRBV4-2, the J gene TRBJ2-7; 10 bases align to TRBD1. The V gene's germline CDR1 is LGHNA and CDR2 YNFKEQ. The CDR3 is 15 residues long. J gave up 7 bases and V 3 bases, and 9 bases lay outside the gene matches. CDR3: CASSQDRGGSEEQYF. The CDR3 DNA reads TGTGCCAGCAGCCAGGACAGGGGGGGTTCGGAGGAGCAGTACTTC.

The J gene is TRBJ2-2, the V gene TRBV14; D not certain. The V gene lost 0 bases and the J gene lost 7 bases, with 6 bases spanning the gap. CDR1 and CDR2 (germline): SGHDN, FVKESK. The CDR3 loop spans 13 amino acids. CDR3 bases: TGTGCCAGCAGCCAAGATCTAGTCGGGGAGCTGTTTTTT. Amino acids: CASSQDLVGELFF.

V is TRBV27 and J is TRBJ1-1, with TRBD1 as a possible D gene (5 bases). Trimming took off 6 bases at V and 1 base at J, with 9 bases between the two ends. Germline CDR1 is MNHEY and CDR2 is SMNVEV (reference sequence). The CDR3 runs 13 residues. CDR3 in amino acids: CASSMTANTEAFF. CDR3 sequence (DNA): TGTGCCAGCAGCATGACAGCGAACACTGAAGCTTTCTTT.

The chain uses TRBV6-5 and TRBJ1-3; 9 nucleotides agree with TRBD1. Germline CDR1 MNHEY, CDR2 SVGAGI. The length of the CDR3 is 14 residues. After removal of 2 bases from V and 8 bases from J, the junction contained 4 bases not matched to a gene. CDR3 protein: CASSYGTGLDTIYF. The CDR3, as DNA: TGTGCCAGCAGTTACGGGACAGGGTTAGACACCATATATTTT.

The V call is TRBV27, the J call TRBJ2-7; 8 bases align to TRBD1. The germline gives CDR1 MNHEY, CDR2 SMNVEV (reference sequence). V lost 5 bases, J lost 2 bases, and 5 bases stayed unmatched. The CDR3 extends over 14 amino acids. For the CDR3, the DNA is TGTGCCAGCAGTAAAACAGGGGGAACCTACGAGCAGTACTTC. This sequence encodes CASSKTGGTYEQYF.

The chain employs TRBV29-1 and TRBJ2-3; 15 bases fit TRBD2. The CDR3 is 14 amino acids. CDR1 is SQVTM, CDR2 ANQGSEA, per germline. The junction had 7 bases not matched to a gene; V was cut back by 5 bases and J by 10 bases. The CDR3 loop reads CSVRTSGRVEAQYF. DNA of the CDR3: TGCAGCGTTCGGACTAGCGGGAGGGTAGAGGCGCAGTATTTT.

The CDR3 spells CASSLTSPKGEQYF. CDR3 coding DNA: TGTGCCAGCAGTTTAACTAGCCCGAAGGGGGAGCAGTACTTC. The genes are TRBV28 and TRBJ2-7; TRBD2 might be the D (6 bases). The V end was cut by 2 bases, the J end by 7 bases, with 15 bases between. This CDR3 is 14 amino acids long. Germline CDR1 reads MDHEN; CDR2 reads SYDVKM.

CDR3 region: CASSGTDRHGYTF. The CDR3 DNA sequence: TGTGCCAGCAGCGGGACAGACCGACATGGCTACACCTTC. The chain carries TRBV12-3 or TRBV12-4 and TRBJ1-2, with 7 nucleotides matching TRBD1. J gave up 6 bases and V 6 bases, and 7 bases lay outside the gene matches. This CDR3 is 13 amino acids long.

The chain employs TRBV28 and TRBJ1-4; 7 nucleotides agree with TRBD1. The CDR3 runs 15 residues. Germline-derived CDR1 and CDR2 are MDHEN and SYDVKM. Trimming took 6 bases from V and 9 from J; bases not matched to a gene: 13. The CDR3: CASSRQGQANQKLFF. As DNA, the CDR3 is TGTGCCAGCAGCCGTCAAGGACAGGCGAACCAAAAACTGTTTTTT.

The chain has TRBV5-5 and TRBJ1-1; a possible D gene is TRBD1 (5 bases). Deletions cut 3 bases from V and 1 base from J, with 16 bases between. Looked up from germline, CDR1 is SGHKS and CDR2 is YYEKEE (reference sequence). The CDR3 is made up of 16 amino acids. CDR3 sequence reads: CASSSRPGGSNTEAFF. The CDR3 DNA reads as TGTGCCAGCAGCTCCAGACCCGGGGGTTCGAACACTGAAGCTTTCTTT.

The V gene is TRBV11-3, the J gene TRBJ2-1; 11 bases line up with TRBD2. J was trimmed by 6 bases and V by 6 bases; bases with no gene match: 4. In germline, CDR1 is SGHNT, CDR2 YENEEA. The CDR3 length is 14 residues. CDR3 protein: CASRAGTSGNEQFF. As DNA, the CDR3 is TGTGCCAGCAGGGCTGGGACTAGCGGCAATGAGCAGTTCTTC.

V usage is TRBV6-1 and J usage is TRBJ1-5; 10 bases are shared with TRBD1. This CDR3 region has 17 residues. CDR1 and CDR2 from the germline V gene are MNHNS and SASEGT. J lost 4 bases, V lost 0 bases, and 6 bases had no gene match. The CDR3 spells CASSEARTGGINQPQHF. The CDR3, as DNA: TGTGCCAGCAGTGAAGCTAGGACAGGGGGGATTAATCAGCCCCAGCATTTT.

The chain uses TRBV28 and TRBJ2-7, with D uncertain. The CDR3 spans 13 residues. Germline lookup yields CDR1 MDHEN and CDR2 SYDVKM. Trimming left V 7 bases short and J 0 bases short, with 10 bases between. CDR3 sequence: CASTDSNSYEQYF. DNA for the CDR3: TGTGCCAGCACCGACTCAAACTCCTACGAGCAGTACTTC.

The J gene is TRBJ2-2, the V gene TRBV30; a possible D gene is TRBD1 (6 bases). Looked up from germline, CDR1 is GTSNPN and CDR2 is SVGIG (reference sequence). The CDR3 loop spans 11 amino acids. V was shortened by 7 bases and J by 7 bases, with 10 bases between the two germline ends. The CDR3 nucleotides are TGTGCCTTTACAGGGAACGGGGAGCTGTTTTTT. Its protein is CAFTGNGELFF.

V and J are TRBV6-6 and TRBJ2-1, with 8 bases that match TRBD1. The CDR3 spans 15 residues. Trimming removed 6 bases from V and 2 bases from J; junction bases left unmatched: 6. CDR1 is MNHNY and CDR2 is SVGAGI in the germline V gene (reference sequence). For the CDR3, the DNA is TGTGCCAGCAGCGGCCGGACAGGGACCTACAATGAGCAGTTCTTC. Its protein product is CASSGRTGTYNEQFF.

The J gene is TRBJ2-7, the V gene TRBV6-5; 9 bases line up with TRBD1. The CDR3 runs to 14 residues. With 6 bases clipped from V and 2 bases from J, the junction kept 5 bases outside the gene matches. CDR1 MNHEY and CDR2 SVGAGI come from the germline V gene. The CDR3 sequence is CASRGTGPPYEQYF. In DNA form, the CDR3 reads TGTGCCAGCAGGGGGACAGGGCCTCCCTACGAGCAGTACTTC.